This TCR beta chain was identified in a study of radiation and T cells in renal cell carcinoma. V gave up 2 bases and J gave up 3 bases, with 12 bases separating them. This CDR3 spans 15 amino acids. Germline-derived CDR1 and CDR2 are SGHTS and YDEGEE. Time point specified: baseline pretreatment blood. Treatment specified: 15 Gy SBRT to primary tumor, nephrectomy 4 weeks later. Serial blood draws occurred at baseline and 2 and 4 weeks post-SBRT. This renal cell carcinoma was of the clear cell type. Study-wide findings and caveats: In blood, top tumor clones expanded by 2 weeks, shrinking by 4. Pretreatment tumor biopsies were lacking, so baseline clonotypes are unknown.

Worth noting for this clone: Its target is not known.

Assay: immunoSEQ multiplex PCR; the TCRdb copy retains only in-frame clones and omits some. The sample consists of 45,000 to 65,000 clones, around 80% of them appearing once. The sequences come from blood, collected from a patient whose treatment included radiotherapy and nephrectomy. V and J are TRBV5-8 and TRBJ1-3; weak D call: TRBD1 (5 bases). The clonotype originates from a man in his fifties or sixties with renal cell carcinoma. CDR3 protein: CASSFLGGNGNTIYF. CDR3 in DNA: TGTGCCAGCAGCTTCCTTGGGGGAAATGGAAACACCATATATTTT.